This paragraph covers one T cell receptor (beta chain) sequence. This sample stems from a study of CD8 T cells in Susac syndrome. The CDR3 has 14 amino acids. Trimming removed 4 bases from V and 5 bases from J; junction bases left unmatched: 4. RNA amounts of about 0.5 to 1 ug underwent reverse transcription with random hexamers. Multiplex immunoSEQ PCR targeted 54 Vbeta and 13 Jbeta TCR beta segments. TCRdb processed the immunoSEQ multiplex PCR reads anew with MiXCR; each CDR3 protein has one entry. Altogether under 200,000 distinct CDR3 sequences are present, approximately 95% being singletons, with the ten largest covering about 0.1%.

The chain has TRBV12-3 or TRBV12-4 and TRBJ1-5, with 8 positions matching TRBD1. This sequence was found in a human donor in good health. The sample was CD4+ T cells from PBMCs. The DNA of the CDR3 is TGTGCCAGCAGTTCCGGACAGGGACATCAGCCCCAGCATTTT. This sequence encodes CASSSGQGHQPQHF.